The clone carrying this TCR beta chain was observed many times. Its antigen remains unknown. Amplification of TCR beta CDR3 regions used RNA as the template. A set of HTBI primers served as the primers for a first-round RT-PCR of the TCR CDR3. TCRdb itself ran the multiplex PCR reads through MiXCR, one entry per CDR3 protein. The data show 380,000 or so distinct CDR3 sequences, 15% to 20% seen once. The CDR3 runs to 11 residues. The ends were cut back, 1 base at V and 5 bases at J, with 5 bases in the middle. CDR1 is SQVTM, CDR2 ANQGSEA, per germline. Patients counted as stable if ophthalmopathy did not develop within 18 months. Those patients with uncontrolled infection, other autoimmune disease, pregnancy or lactation were excluded. Fresh 10 ml peripheral blood yielded PBMCs. The data derive from a study of T cells in Graves' hyperthyroidism and ophthalmopathy. Study-level results: Among clonotypes expanded in thyroid above 0.001, most were also found in blood.

The chain recombines TRBV29-1 with TRBJ1-2; D not resolved. This sequence was found in a woman aged 18-30 years with Graves' hyperthyroidism. The sample taken for sequencing was blood. CDR3 sequence: CSVEVGYGYTF. The CDR3, as DNA: TGCAGCGTTGAAGTAGGGTATGGCTACACCTTC.